Below, one TCR beta chain is given with its context. The data stem from a study of siplizumab effects on memory and regulatory T cells. Sequencing used immunoSEQ multiplex PCR; TCRdb keeps in-frame clones, though not all of them. The sample lists approximately 110,000 clones, about 90% seen once, with roughly 0.75% in the top ten. The germline gives CDR1 SGHVS, CDR2 FNYEAQ. Trimming removed 1 base at V and 6 bases at J, with 0 bases between. The CDR3 is 11 amino acids. The sequenced material came from Tregs sorted from blood. The TCR originated in a human donor in good health. The genes are TRBV7-6 and TRBJ1-4; D gene uncertain. The CDR3: CASSLDEKLFF. Here the CDR3 DNA reads TGTGCCAGCAGCTTAGATGAAAAACTGTTTTTT.